The 19 T cell receptor beta chains presented below share a single source sample, sequenced in a study of shared clonotypes between healthy human individuals. Clones were sequenced by immunoSEQ multiplex PCR, and TCRdb holds only the in-frame ones, with some missing. The sample gives roughly 2,500,000 clones, 80% to 95% of which show up once; approximately 0.37% is in the top ten. Sequenced: naive CD4+ T cells from PBMCs. Noted subset: CD45RA+ positively selected. These receptors originate from a man between 18 and 29 years old in good health. Some clones in this sample may be carry-over from other donors' samples.

This clone was observed a single time. The CDR3 protein is CASSPGTRGETQYF. The CDR3 nucleotides are TGTGCCAGCAGCCCGGGGACTAGAGGAGAGACCCAGTACTTC. The V gene is TRBV6-6, the J gene TRBJ2-5; 8 bases fit TRBD2. Germline V gene lookup returns CDR1 MNHNY and CDR2 SVGAGI (reference sequence). This CDR3 spans 14 amino acids. Trimming at V came to 6 bases and at J to 4 bases, leaving 7 bases not matched to a gene.

The chain combines TRBV12-5 with TRBJ2-5; TRBD2 matches 11 bases. Trimming at V came to 4 bases and at J to 5 bases, leaving 9 bases not matched to a gene. The length of the CDR3 is 16 residues. Per germline, CDR1 LGHNT and CDR2 FRNRAP. The CDR3 DNA is TGTGCTAGTGGTTCTGGACTAGCGGGTGGGCGGGAGACCCAGTACTTC. Its protein product is CASGSGLAGGRETQYF.

The chain uses TRBV9 and TRBJ2-4; maybe TRBD2 (6 bases). The V and J ends lost 0 bases and 6 bases respectively, with 10 bases between them. This CDR3 contains 14 residues. The germline V gene encodes CDR1 SGDLS and CDR2 YYNGEE. The CDR3 sequence is CASSVAGEGNIQYF. The CDR3 DNA reads TGTGCCAGCAGCGTAGCGGGAGAGGGAAACATTCAGTACTTC.

This rearrangement joins TRBV5-6 to TRBJ1-1; D may be TRBD1 (5 bases). CDR3 length: 17 residues. V was shortened by 2 bases and J by 4 bases, with 21 bases between the two germline ends. Germline values: CDR1 SGHDT, CDR2 YYEEEE. CDR3 in DNA: TGTGCCAGCAGCTTAAAGGGGAGGGGCATAGCGGGCACTGAAGCTTTCTTT. Amino acids: CASSLKGRGIAGTEAFF.

CDR3 nucleotide sequence: TGTGCCAGTAGTATAGAGGACAGGCCGATAGCGACCCAGTACTTC. Encoded protein: CASSIEDRPIATQYF. V usage is TRBV19 and J usage is TRBJ2-5; TRBD1 matches at 7 bases. The junction had 8 bases not matched to a gene; V was cut back by 0 bases and J by 7 bases. The CDR3 is made up of 15 amino acids. Germline loops: CDR1 LNHDA, CDR2 SQIVND (reference sequence).

Turning to this clone: The sample holds other DNA sequences that translate to the same CDR3. The chain uses TRBV2 and TRBJ2-5; 8 bases are a match to TRBD2. This CDR3 has 16 residues. V trimming: 1 base; J trimming: 1 base; junction bases outside the gene matches: 5. CDR1 and CDR2 (germline): SNHLY, FYNNEI. The CDR3 DNA reads as TGTGCCAGCAGTGAAGGGCTAGCGGGTACCCAAGAGACCCAGTACTTC. As protein: CASSEGLAGTQETQYF.

V and J are TRBV27 and TRBJ2-3, with D perhaps matching TRBD1 (6 bases). CDR1 is MNHEY, CDR2 SMNVEV, per germline (reference sequence). V was pared by 5 bases and J by 2 bases, with 14 bases between. This CDR3 is built from 15 residues. The CDR3 sequence is CASSPPDRITDTQYF. CDR3 coding DNA: TGTGCCAGCAGTCCACCCGACAGGATCACAGATACGCAGTATTTT.

The chain carries TRBV25-1 and TRBJ2-7; D uncertain. The germline CDR1 and CDR2 sequences are MGHDK and SYGVNS. The CDR3 sequence is 12 residues long. V gave up 4 bases and J gave up 0 bases, with 4 bases separating them. The CDR3 DNA reads TGTGCCAGCAGTGCCTACTCCTACGAGCAGTACTTC. This sequence encodes CASSAYSYEQYF.

The chain carries TRBV5-1 and TRBJ1-2; 7 bases align to TRBD1. The CDR3 spans 12 residues. V shed 5 bases and J 7 bases; nucleotides not matched to a gene: 5. Germline V CDR1 and CDR2: SGHRS, YFSETQ. The CDR3 DNA follows: TGCGCCAGCAGTCATGACAGGGTTGGCTACACCTTC. Its translation is CASSHDRVGYTF. The variable domain in full, completed from reference TRBV5-1 and TRBJ1-2, reads KAGVTQTPRYLIKTRGQQVTLSCSPISGHRSVSWYQQTPGQGLQFLFEYFSETQRNKGNFPGRFSGRQFSNSRSEMNVSTLELGDSALYLCASSHDRVGYTFGSGTRLTVV.

The gene calls are TRBV2 and TRBJ2-1; D ambiguous. Trimming cost V 4 bases and J 0 bases, with 7 bases left between them. There are 14 residues in the CDR3. Germline lookup yields CDR1 SNHLY and CDR2 FYNNEI. The CDR3 sequence: CASSALSSYNEQFF. The CDR3 DNA follows: TGTGCCAGCAGTGCTCTGAGCTCCTACAATGAGCAGTTCTTC. Complete variable domain (other parts from reference TRBV2 and TRBJ2-1): EPEVTQTPSHQVTQMGQEVILRCVPISNHLYFYWYRQILGQKVEFLVSFYNNEISEKSEIFDDQFSVERPDGSNFTLKIRSTKLEDSAMYFCASSALSSYNEQFFGPGTRLTVL.

The chain recombines TRBV12-5 with TRBJ2-1; D call uncertain. This CDR3 is built from 15 residues. Germline V gene lookup returns CDR1 LGHNT and CDR2 FRNRAP. V dropped 4 bases and J dropped 4 bases, with 14 bases sitting between them. CDR3 sequence reads: CASGYQGPRYNEQFF. DNA for the CDR3: TGTGCTAGTGGTTACCAAGGACCCCGTTACAATGAGCAGTTCTTC.

J is TRBJ1-1 and V is TRBV6-4, with 7 nucleotides matching TRBD1. V shed 3 bases and J 0 bases; nucleotides not matched to a gene: 4. In germline, CDR1 is MRHNA, CDR2 SNTAGT. The CDR3 consists of 15 residues. This CDR3 reads CASSETGALNTEAFF. CDR3 DNA sequence: TGTGCCAGCAGTGAAACAGGGGCTCTGAACACTGAAGCTTTCTTT.

This chain joins TRBV18 and TRBJ2-7, with 14 nucleotides matching TRBD2. The V gene's germline CDR1 is KGHSH and CDR2 LQKENI. V trimming: 0 bases; J trimming: 7 bases; junction bases outside the gene matches: 8. The CDR3 covers 17 residues. The CDR3, as DNA: TGTGCCAGCTCACCACCGGGGGGGACTAGCGGGAGATTTGAGCAGTACTTC. The encoded protein is CASSPPGGTSGRFEQYF.

The chain joins TRBV5-4 to TRBJ2-3; maybe TRBD2 (6 bases). The length of the CDR3 is 16 residues. CDR1 is SGHNT and CDR2 is YYREEE in the germline V gene (reference sequence). Trimming removed 0 bases at V and 5 bases at J, with 16 bases between. CDR3 DNA: TGTGCCAGCAGCTTGGGGACGGCGGGATGGGGAGATACGCAGTATTTT. Its protein product is CASSLGTAGWGDTQYF.

V gene TRBV18 combines with J gene TRBJ1-1, with D tentatively TRBD1 (5 bases). From germline, CDR1 is KGHSH and CDR2 LQKENI. V was cut by 3 bases and J by 1 base, with 12 bases left in between. The CDR3 totals 15 residues. The DNA of the CDR3 is TGTGCCAGCTCACCCCCCAGGGTCAGGAACACTGAAGCTTTCTTT. It encodes CASSPPRVRNTEAFF. Full variable domain (outside the CDR3, taken from reference TRBV18 and TRBJ1-1): NAGVMQNPRHLVRRRGQEARLRCSPMKGHSHVYWYRQLPEEGLKFMVYLQKENIIDESGMPKERFSAEFPKEGPSILRIQQVVRGDSAAYFCASSPPRVRNTEAFFGQGTRLTVV.

Worth noting for this clone: The same CDR3 is also encoded by other DNA sequences in this sample. This rearrangement joins TRBV18 to TRBJ2-7; D not resolved. Trimming stripped 6 bases from V and 2 bases from J, with 8 bases between. The CDR3 totals 12 residues. Per germline, CDR1 KGHSH and CDR2 LQKENI. CDR3 DNA sequence: TGTGCCAGCTCGTCACAGACCTACGAGCAGTACTTC. Translating gives CASSSQTYEQYF.

This chain connects TRBV7-8 to TRBJ2-7; D assignment may be TRBD1 or TRBD2 (6 bases each). CDR3 length equals 15 residues. Between the trimmed V and J ends, which lost 5 bases and 6 bases, there was a span of 20 bases. The germline CDR1 and CDR2 sequences are SGHVS and FQNEAQ. CDR3 in DNA: TGTGCCAGCAGCCAAGTAGGGGGGCGTAGGGGCGAGCAGTACTTC. It is translated as CASSQVGGRRGEQYF.

The count of this clone is one. The CDR3 DNA reads TGTGCCAGCACCTTGGTAGCCAAAAACATTCAGTACTTC. As protein: CASTLVAKNIQYF. The J gene is TRBJ2-4, the V gene TRBV2; D gene uncertain. CDR1 SNHLY and CDR2 FYNNEI come from the germline V gene. Trimming pared 7 bases from V and 0 bases from J, leaving 7 bases between. There are 13 residues in the CDR3.

The chain combines TRBV6-5 with TRBJ2-7, with D possibly matching TRBD1 (6 bases). Germline values: CDR1 MNHEY, CDR2 SVGAGI. CDR3 size: 14 residues. V was pared by 6 bases and J by 2 bases, with 14 bases between. The CDR3 loop is CASSLRGRPYEQYF. The CDR3 nucleotides read TGTGCCAGCAGCCTCAGGGGCAGGCCCTACGAGCAGTACTTC.